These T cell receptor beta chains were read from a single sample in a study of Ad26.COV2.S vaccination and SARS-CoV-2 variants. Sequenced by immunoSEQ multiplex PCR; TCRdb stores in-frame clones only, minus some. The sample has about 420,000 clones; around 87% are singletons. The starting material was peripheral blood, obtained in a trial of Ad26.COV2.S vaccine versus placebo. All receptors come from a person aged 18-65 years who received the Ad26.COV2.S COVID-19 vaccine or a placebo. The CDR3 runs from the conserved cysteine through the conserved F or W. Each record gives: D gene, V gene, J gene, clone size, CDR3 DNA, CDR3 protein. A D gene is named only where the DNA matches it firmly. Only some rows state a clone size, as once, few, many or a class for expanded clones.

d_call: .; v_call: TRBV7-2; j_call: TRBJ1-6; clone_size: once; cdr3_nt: TGTGCCAGCAGCTTACGGTGGGGGGGCCAACCCGCTTCACCCCTCCACTTT; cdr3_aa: CASSLRWGGQPASPLHF
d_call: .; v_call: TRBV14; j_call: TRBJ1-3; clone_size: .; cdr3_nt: TGTGCCAGCAGCCAAAACCTAGAAGACTCTGGAAACACCATATATTTT; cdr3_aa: CASSQNLEDSGNTIYF
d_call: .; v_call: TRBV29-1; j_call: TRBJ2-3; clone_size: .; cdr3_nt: TGCAGCGTTGAGACAGAAGTCACAGATACGCAGTATTTT; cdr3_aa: CSVETEVTDTQYF
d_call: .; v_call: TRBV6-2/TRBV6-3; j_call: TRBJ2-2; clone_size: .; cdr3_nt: TGTGCCAGCAGTTACGAAACAGGGTACTACACCGGGGAGCTGTTTTTT; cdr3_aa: CASSYETGYYTGELFF
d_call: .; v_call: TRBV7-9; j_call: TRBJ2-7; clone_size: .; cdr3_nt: TGTGCCAGCAGCTACGAGGAAAACGAGCAGTACTTC; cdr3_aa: CASSYEENEQYF
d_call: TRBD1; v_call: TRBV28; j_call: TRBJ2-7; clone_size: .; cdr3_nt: TGTGCCAGCAGTTTACCGGGACAGGGGATATACTTC; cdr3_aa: CASSLPGQGIYF
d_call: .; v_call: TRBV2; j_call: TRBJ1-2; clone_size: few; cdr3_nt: TGTGCCAGCAGTGAAGGGACCTCGGTCATCTATGGCTACACCTTC; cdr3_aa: CASSEGTSVIYGYTF
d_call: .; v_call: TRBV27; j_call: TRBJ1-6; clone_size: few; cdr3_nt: TGTGCCAGCAGTTCCCATGCGTCACCCCTCCACTTT; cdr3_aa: CASSSHASPLHF
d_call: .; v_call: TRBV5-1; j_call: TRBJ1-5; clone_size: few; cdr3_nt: TGCGCCAGCAGTCAAGAGGGGGATGGGAGCAATCAGCCCCAGCATTTT; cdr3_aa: CASSQEGDGSNQPQHF
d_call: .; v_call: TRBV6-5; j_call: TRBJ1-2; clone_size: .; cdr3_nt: TGTGCCAGCCGGCGGGCAGTTGACTATGGCTACACCTTC; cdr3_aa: CASRRAVDYGYTF
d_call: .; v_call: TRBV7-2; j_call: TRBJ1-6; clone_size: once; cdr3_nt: TGTGCCAGCAGCTCGCCGGAGGTGGGGCCCCTCCACTTT; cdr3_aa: CASSSPEVGPLHF
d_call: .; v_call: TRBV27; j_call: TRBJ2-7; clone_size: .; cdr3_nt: TGTGCCAGCAGTTTGGGCAGGGTCAACGAGCAGTACTTC; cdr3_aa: CASSLGRVNEQYF
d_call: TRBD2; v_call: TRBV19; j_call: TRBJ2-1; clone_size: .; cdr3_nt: TGTGCCAGTGGCTTTAGCGGGGGGCCCTACAATGAGCAGTTCTTC; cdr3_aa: CASGFSGGPYNEQFF
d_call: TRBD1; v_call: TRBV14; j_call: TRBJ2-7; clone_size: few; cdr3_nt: TGTGCCAGCAGCCGCGGGACAGGTGTATCGAGGCAGTACTTC; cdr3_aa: CASSRGTGVSRQYF
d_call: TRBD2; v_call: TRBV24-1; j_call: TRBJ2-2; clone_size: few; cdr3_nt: TGTGCCACCAGTGATTTGATGACTAGCGGGACCGGGGAGCTGTTTTTT; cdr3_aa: CATSDLMTSGTGELFF
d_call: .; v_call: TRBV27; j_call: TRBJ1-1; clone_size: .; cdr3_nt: TGTGCCAGCAGTTTATCAACAGGGAAGAGCACTGAAGCTTTCTTT; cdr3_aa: CASSLSTGKSTEAFF
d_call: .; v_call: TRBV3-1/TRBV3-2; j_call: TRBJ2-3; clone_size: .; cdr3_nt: TGTGCCAGCAGCCAAGTATTCGAGGGCCCCACAGATACGCAGTATTTT; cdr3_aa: CASSQVFEGPTDTQYF
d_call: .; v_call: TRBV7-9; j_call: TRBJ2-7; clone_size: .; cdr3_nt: TGTGCCAGCAGCTTAGGTGTAGGATACGAGCAGTACTTC; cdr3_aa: CASSLGVGYEQYF
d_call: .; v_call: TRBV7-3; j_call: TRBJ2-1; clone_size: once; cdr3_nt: TGTGCCAGCAGCTTAATTATTAGGGGTGAGCAGTTCTTC; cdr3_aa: CASSLIIRGEQFF
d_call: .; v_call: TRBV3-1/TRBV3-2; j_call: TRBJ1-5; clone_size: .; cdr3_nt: TGTGCCAGCAGCGAAGGGCTCAATCAGCCCCAGCATTTT; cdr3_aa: CASSEGLNQPQHF
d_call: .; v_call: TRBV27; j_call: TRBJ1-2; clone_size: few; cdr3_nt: TGTGCCAGCAGTCCTTTAACAGGGAACTATGGCTACACCTTC; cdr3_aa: CASSPLTGNYGYTF
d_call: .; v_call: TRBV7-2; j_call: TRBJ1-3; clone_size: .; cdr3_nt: TGTGCCAGCAGCTTGCCGGGACTCTCTTCTGGAAACACCATATATTTT; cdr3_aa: CASSLPGLSSGNTIYF
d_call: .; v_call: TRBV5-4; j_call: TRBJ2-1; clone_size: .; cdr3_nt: TGTGCCAGCAGCTTGCCATTAGGAGGCTCCTACAATGAGCAGTTCTTC; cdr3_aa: CASSLPLGGSYNEQFF
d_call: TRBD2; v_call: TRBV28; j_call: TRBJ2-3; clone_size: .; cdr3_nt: TGTGCCAGCAGCCTCGGACTAGTTACAGATACGCAGTATTTT; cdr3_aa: CASSLGLVTDTQYF
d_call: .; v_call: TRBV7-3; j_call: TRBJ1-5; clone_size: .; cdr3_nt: TGTGCCAGCAGCTTAAGGCACCATCAGCCCCAGCATTTT; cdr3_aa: CASSLRHHQPQHF
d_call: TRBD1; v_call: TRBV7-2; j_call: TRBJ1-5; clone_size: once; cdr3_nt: TGTGCCAGCAGCTATATTGGGGGACAGGGCTCGCAGCCCCAGCATTTT; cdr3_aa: CASSYIGGQGSQPQHF
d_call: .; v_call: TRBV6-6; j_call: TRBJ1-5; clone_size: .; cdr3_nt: TGTGCCAGCAGTTACTCCAGCAATCAGCCCCAGCATTTT; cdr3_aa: CASSYSSNQPQHF
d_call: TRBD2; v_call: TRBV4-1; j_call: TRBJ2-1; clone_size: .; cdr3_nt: TGCGCCAGCAGCCGCCGGTCCCCTGAATCACTAGCGGGTGGAACCTCCTACAATGAGCAGTTCTTC; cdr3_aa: CASSRRSPESLAGGTSYNEQFF
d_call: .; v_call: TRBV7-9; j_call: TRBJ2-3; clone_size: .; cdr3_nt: TGTGCCAGCAGCCCAGCCATCCGGGGTACAGATACGCAGTATTTT; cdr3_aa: CASSPAIRGTDTQYF
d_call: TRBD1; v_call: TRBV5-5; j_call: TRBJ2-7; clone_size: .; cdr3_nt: TGTGCCAGCAGCTTAACCGGGACAGGCACATACGAGCAGTACTTC; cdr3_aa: CASSLTGTGTYEQYF
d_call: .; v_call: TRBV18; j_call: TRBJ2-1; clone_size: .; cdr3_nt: TGTGCCAGCTCACCACCGACAGGCCTGGATGAGCAGTTCTTC; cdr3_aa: CASSPPTGLDEQFF
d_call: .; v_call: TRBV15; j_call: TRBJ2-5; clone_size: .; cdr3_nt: TGTGCCACCAGCAGCAGGGTGGGAATGGAGACCCAGTACTTC; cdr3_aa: CATSSRVGMETQYF
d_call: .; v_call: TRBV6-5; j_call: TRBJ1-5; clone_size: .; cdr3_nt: TGTGCCAGCAAACCCAGGGTGGGGGGCAATCAGCCCCAGCATTTT; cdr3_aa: CASKPRVGGNQPQHF
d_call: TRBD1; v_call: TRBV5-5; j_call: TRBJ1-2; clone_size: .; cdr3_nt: TGTGCCAGCAGCTCTTCCGGGACAGCTCCTAACTATGGCTACACCTTC; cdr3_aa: CASSSSGTAPNYGYTF
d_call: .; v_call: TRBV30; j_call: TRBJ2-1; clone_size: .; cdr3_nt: TGTGCCTGGAGTATAATCAACAACAATGAGCAGTTCTTC; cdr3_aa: CAWSIINNNEQFF